This T cell receptor (beta chain) was recovered during a study of long-term antiretroviral therapy in people with HIV. Each donor had at least one pre-ART and at least two post-ART PBMC samples. At survey level, the immunoSEQ assay was run in its v3.0 version. Generated by immunoSEQ multiplex PCR, the TCRdb table keeps only in-frame clones and is missing some. The sample lists tens of thousands of clones, around 86% occurring once. Trimming left V 1 base short and J 1 base short, with 11 bases between. CDR1 and CDR2 (germline): SGHRS, YFSETQ. The CDR3 consists of 15 residues. The sequence was collected from a woman in her forties or fifties with HIV. The chain uses TRBV5-1 and TRBJ2-5; D is perhaps TRBD2 (7 bases). The sample was unsorted PBMCs, taken 0.1 years before starting antiretroviral therapy. CDR3 residues: CASSLWGGGQETQYF. CDR3 nucleotide sequence: TGCGCCAGCAGCTTGTGGGGGGGCGGCCAAGAGACCCAGTACTTC.